These 30 T cell receptor beta chains originate from one sample sequenced in a study of T cell responses to AZD1222 COVID-19 vaccine. TCRdb's copy holds only in-frame clones and misses some; the assay was immunoSEQ multiplex PCR. Of 83,000 or so clones in the sample, 80% to 95% were seen once. The sample in question was peripheral blood, obtained 28 days after the second AZD1222 dose. Receptors originate from an adult who received the AZD1222 COVID-19 vaccine.

The chain recombines TRBV28 with TRBJ1-5; 7 bases agree with TRBD1. Germline V gene data show CDR1 as MDHEN and CDR2 as SYDVKM. V dropped 4 bases and J dropped 10; count of bases not matched to a gene: 13. This CDR3 has 15 residues. CDR3 protein: CASSSLGGQLRPQHF. For the CDR3, the DNA is TGTGCCAGCAGTTCCCTTGGGGGACAGCTTCGTCCCCAGCATTTT.

This clone was counted many times. The chain links TRBV6-2 or TRBV6-3 to TRBJ2-7; 10 nucleotides match TRBD2. This CDR3 spans 17 amino acids. The germline gives CDR1 MNHEY, CDR2 SVGEGT. V lost 2 bases and J lost 2; bases outside the gene matches: 9. The CDR3 reads CASSYQVAGGRPYEQYF. The CDR3 nucleotides read TGTGCCAGCAGTTACCAGGTAGCGGGGGGACGGCCCTACGAGCAGTACTTC.

The chain's CDR3 is CASSHRTGGWTGELFF. The CDR3 DNA follows: TGTGCCAGCAGCCATCGGACAGGGGGTTGGACCGGGGAGCTGTTTTTT. The chain joins TRBV3-1 (or the pseudogene TRBV3-2) to TRBJ2-2, with TRBD1 matching over 10 bases. CDR1 is LGHDT, CDR2 YNNKEL, per germline (reference sequence). V trimming: 3 bases; J trimming: 5 bases; junction bases outside the gene matches: 6. CDR3 length equals 16 residues.

V is TRBV6-6 and J is TRBJ2-7; tentative D call: TRBD1 (6 bases). Deletions cut 2 bases from V and 2 bases from J, with 10 bases between. In germline, CDR1 is MNHNY, CDR2 SVGAGI (reference sequence). CDR3 length: 14 residues. CDR3 residues: CASSYAGQTYEQYF. CDR3 sequence (DNA): TGTGCCAGCAGTTACGCCGGACAGACCTACGAGCAGTACTTC.

The chain joins TRBV5-4 to TRBJ2-6; the D gene is possibly TRBD2 (5 bases). The CDR3 loop spans 17 amino acids. The germline V gene has CDR1 SGHNT and CDR2 YYREEE (reference sequence). Between the trimmed V and J ends, which lost 3 bases and 0 bases, there was a span of 13 bases. CDR3 sequence (DNA): TGTGCCAGCAGCTCCGGACTTTCCTACTCTGGGGCCAACGTCCTGACTTTC. Protein: CASSSGLSYSGANVLTF.

The rearrangement joins TRBV6-5 to TRBJ2-7; D unresolved. CDR1 is MNHEY and CDR2 is SVGAGI in the germline V gene. The length of the CDR3 is 15 residues. V lost 5 bases to trimming and J lost 0 bases, with 14 bases between them. The CDR3 sequence: CASSSEPGLSYEQYF. CDR3 in DNA: TGTGCCAGCAGTAGCGAGCCGGGCCTCTCCTACGAGCAGTACTTC.

For the CDR3, the DNA is TGTGCCAGCAGCCTTTTCACCGGGGAGCTGTTTTTT. Its protein product is CASSLFTGELFF. This rearrangement joins TRBV28 to TRBJ2-2, with unresolved D. Germline loops: CDR1 MDHEN, CDR2 SYDVKM. Trimming removed 6 bases from V and 4 bases from J, with 6 bases in between. The CDR3 has 12 amino acids.

This CDR3 reads CASSYDRGDYGYTF. In DNA, the CDR3 is TGTGCCAGCAGCTACGACAGGGGTGACTATGGCTACACCTTC. The rearrangement uses TRBV9 and TRBJ1-2, with 8 bases lining up with TRBD1. The V segment lost 4 bases and the J segment 3 bases; nucleotides outside the gene matches: 5. The germline gives CDR1 SGDLS, CDR2 YYNGEE. The CDR3 sequence is 14 residues long.

The chain recombines TRBV5-1 with TRBJ2-1, with 8 bases that match TRBD2. Germline trimming cut 4 bases from V and 0 bases from J; bases unmatched to any gene: 6. CDR1 is SGHRS, CDR2 YFSETQ, per germline. This CDR3 has 16 amino acids. The CDR3 loop reads CASSLISGVSYNEQFF. CDR3 nucleotides: TGCGCCAGCAGCCTAATTAGCGGGGTCTCCTACAATGAGCAGTTCTTC.

The rearrangement uses TRBV2 and TRBJ2-6; D is tentatively TRBD1 or TRBD2 (5 bases each). The germline V gene encodes CDR1 SNHLY and CDR2 FYNNEI. The CDR3 is 15 amino acids. The V end was cut by 6 bases, the J end by 1 base, with 10 bases between. CDR3 in DNA: TGTGCCAGCAGCCGAGGGGATTCTGGGGCCAACGTCCTGACTTTC. Its protein is CASSRGDSGANVLTF.

The gene calls are TRBV7-2 and TRBJ1-4; D might be TRBD1 (6 bases). The CDR3 length is 18 residues. Trimming left V 3 bases short and J 0 bases short, with 17 bases between. Per germline, CDR1 SGHTA and CDR2 FQGNSA. The CDR3 bases are TGTGCCAGCAGCTTCTACGCGACAGGAAGTGCAACTAATGAAAAACTGTTTTTT. Residues: CASSFYATGSATNEKLFF.

This clone is a singleton in its sample. The rearrangement uses TRBV6-5 and TRBJ1-5, with TRBD1 identical over 8 bases. The V segment lost 6 bases and the J segment 9 bases; nucleotides outside the gene matches: 13. The CDR3 is 15 residues long. Germline V CDR1 and CDR2: MNHEY, SVGAGI. The CDR3 sequence: CASSRQGPPSPPQHF. The CDR3 DNA reads as TGTGCCAGCAGCAGACAGGGGCCCCCCTCACCGCCCCAGCATTTT.

This chain joins TRBV29-1 and TRBJ1-2, with D possibly TRBD1 on 6 matching bases. The CDR3 is 12 amino acids. The germline V and J ends were trimmed by 8 bases and 3 bases, with 13 bases remaining between them. In germline, CDR1 is SQVTM, CDR2 ANQGSEA. CDR3 in DNA: TGCAGCTACTACAGGGATCACTATGGCTACACCTTC. It is translated as CSYYRDHYGYTF.

The V gene is TRBV6-4, the J gene TRBJ2-3; D remains ambiguous. This CDR3 is built from 13 residues. Germline V gene sequence: CDR1 MRHNA, CDR2 SNTAGT. The V gene lost 6 bases and the J gene lost 5 bases, with 12 bases spanning the gap. The CDR3 is CASSAAVGDTQYF. In DNA, the CDR3 is TGTGCCAGCAGCGCCGCGGTCGGAGATACGCAGTATTTT.

The rearrangement links TRBV29-1 to TRBJ2-3, with 8 positions matching TRBD1. V gave up 6 bases and J gave up 2 bases; unmatched junction bases: 10. This CDR3 is 15 amino acids long. In germline, CDR1 is SQVTM, CDR2 ANQGSEA. The CDR3 spells CSVDRGPFDTDTQYF. CDR3 in DNA: TGCAGCGTCGACAGGGGCCCTTTCGACACAGATACGCAGTATTTT.

The chain is built from TRBV29-1 and TRBJ1-1, with D perhaps TRBD1 (6 bases). The CDR3 has 13 amino acids. Per germline, CDR1 SQVTM and CDR2 ANQGSEA. V dropped 3 bases and J dropped 5 bases, with 13 bases sitting between them. The CDR3 region has the DNA TGCAGCGTTGACAACGGCGGACAGACTGAAGCTTTCTTT. It encodes CSVDNGGQTEAFF.

The CDR3 coding sequence is TGTGCCAGCAGCTCCGGACAGGGGTGGAATGAGCAGTTCTTC. Its protein product is CASSSGQGWNEQFF. The V and J genes are TRBV7-2 and TRBJ2-1; 9 bases are a match to TRBD1. Losses at the gene ends were 4 bases for V and 7 bases for J; bases not matched to a gene: 5. The CDR3 contains 14 residues. The germline gives CDR1 SGHTA, CDR2 FQGNSA. Together with reference TRBV7-2 and TRBJ2-1, the CDR3 gives the full variable domain: GAGVSQSPSNKVTEKGKDVELRCDPISGHTALYWYRQSLGQGLEFLIYFQGNSAPDKSGLPSDRFSAERTGGSVSTLTIQRTQQEDSAVYLCASSSGQGWNEQFFGPGTRLTVL.

The J gene is TRBJ1-5, the V gene TRBV28; no definite D call. V dropped 4 bases and J dropped 0 bases, with 13 bases sitting between them. This CDR3 spans 16 amino acids. The germline CDR1 and CDR2 sequences are MDHEN and SYDVKM. Here the CDR3 DNA reads TGTGCCAGCAGTTCCTTAGGCCAGTATAGCAATCAGCCCCAGCATTTT. Translating gives CASSSLGQYSNQPQHF.

DNA of the CDR3: TGTGCCAGCAGCCAAGGTCGGGAGGGGACCCAGTACTTC. Translating it yields CASSQGREGTQYF. The gene calls are TRBV3-1 (or the pseudogene TRBV3-2) and TRBJ2-5, with 8 bases that match TRBD2. The CDR3 totals 13 residues. The germline CDR1 and CDR2 sequences are LGHDT and YNNKEL (reference sequence). V dropped 1 base and J dropped 7; count of bases not matched to a gene: 2.

This sequence joins TRBV18 and TRBJ1-2; D remains ambiguous. The germline V and J ends were trimmed by 0 bases and 4 bases, with 12 bases remaining between them. The V gene's germline CDR1 is KGHSH and CDR2 LQKENI. This CDR3 contains 15 residues. The CDR3 nucleotides read TGTGCCAGCTCACCACCGTGGCCAGGACTCTATGGCTACACCTTC. The encoded protein is CASSPPWPGLYGYTF.

This clone is a singleton in its sample. The CDR3 reads CASSALPGLAGTYMGGEQFF. Written as DNA, the CDR3 is TGTGCCAGTAGTGCCCTACCGGGACTAGCGGGAACCTATATGGGGGGTGAGCAGTTCTTC. The chain joins TRBV19 to TRBJ2-1; 13 positions agree with TRBD2. Germline V gene lookup returns CDR1 LNHDA and CDR2 SQIVND (reference sequence). The CDR3 extends over 20 amino acids. The V and J ends lost 5 bases and 9 bases, in that order; junction bases with no gene match: 22.

The chain carries TRBV5-1 and TRBJ2-1, with D possibly matching TRBD1 (6 bases). V was shortened by 1 base and J by 7 bases, with 15 bases between the two germline ends. CDR3 length equals 15 residues. The V gene's germline CDR1 is SGHRS and CDR2 YFSETQ. CDR3 nucleotide sequence: TGCGCCAGCAGCTTGCACAATACAGGGTTAAATGAGCAGTTCTTC. This translates into CASSLHNTGLNEQFF.

The chain combines TRBV11-2 with TRBJ1-6; D is uncertain. The ends were cut back, 2 bases at V and 5 bases at J, with 13 bases in the middle. Germline loops: CDR1 SGHAT, CDR2 FQNNGV. This CDR3 spans 16 amino acids. CDR3 residues: CASSLQPPGNNSPLHF. CDR3 nucleotide sequence: TGTGCCAGCAGCTTACAACCGCCGGGGAATAATTCACCCCTCCACTTT.

This clone was counted a few times. The chain has TRBV3-1 (or the pseudogene TRBV3-2) and TRBJ1-2; a weak D match, TRBD1 (5 bases). This CDR3 spans 15 amino acids. The germline CDR1 and CDR2 sequences are LGHDT and YNNKEL (reference sequence). Deletions cut 8 bases from V and 6 bases from J, with 22 bases between. CDR3 sequence reads: CASAPQGVGRDGYTF. The CDR3 DNA reads as TGTGCCAGCGCGCCCCAGGGAGTTGGGAGGGATGGCTACACCTTC.

The J gene is TRBJ2-1, the V gene TRBV9; the match to TRBD1 covers 9 bases. Unmatched junction bases numbered 6, after V lost 3 bases and J lost 2 bases. CDR3 size: 16 residues. Germline-derived CDR1 and CDR2 are SGDLS and YYNGEE. CDR3 protein: CASSGGTGNTYNEQFF. The CDR3 bases are TGTGCCAGCAGCGGGGGGACAGGGAATACCTACAATGAGCAGTTCTTC.

The genes are TRBV27 and TRBJ2-7, with TRBD1 matching 7 bases. Trimming at V came to 1 base and at J to 6 bases, leaving 12 bases not matched to a gene. In germline, CDR1 is MNHEY, CDR2 SMNVEV (reference sequence). CDR3 length: 16 amino acids. CDR3 sequence: CASSLFVEGGPSEQYF. In DNA, the CDR3 is TGTGCCAGCAGTTTATTTGTGGAAGGGGGCCCCTCCGAGCAGTACTTC.

V is TRBV27 and J is TRBJ2-3; 10 positions agree with TRBD1. The V gene's germline CDR1 is MNHEY and CDR2 SMNVEV (reference sequence). The CDR3 spans 16 residues. J lost 3 bases, V lost 5 bases, and 8 bases had no gene match. The CDR3 coding sequence is TGTGCCAGCAGTCAGCTCGGGACAGGGGCGACAGATACGCAGTATTTT. Amino acid sequence: CASSQLGTGATDTQYF.

The CDR3: CASSAGQGDTEAFF. DNA of the CDR3: TGTGCCAGCAGCGCAGGACAGGGGGACACTGAAGCTTTCTTT. The J gene is TRBJ1-1, the V gene TRBV9, with TRBD1 matching over 10 bases. After removal of 3 bases from V and 3 bases from J, the junction contained 2 bases not matched to a gene. Germline assignment: CDR1 SGDLS and CDR2 YYNGEE. The length of the CDR3 is 14 residues.

V gene TRBV18 combines with J gene TRBJ2-7; D possibly corresponds to TRBD1 (6 bases). Per germline, CDR1 KGHSH and CDR2 LQKENI. The CDR3 covers 14 residues. V shed 2 bases and J shed 3 bases, with 11 bases lying between them. The CDR3 spells CASSPDRSGYEQYF. The CDR3 nucleotides are TGTGCCAGCTCACCAGACAGGAGCGGCTACGAGCAGTACTTC.

The chain combines TRBV3-1 (or the pseudogene TRBV3-2) with TRBJ1-3, with D unclear. CDR1 and CDR2 (germline): LGHDT, YNNKEL (reference sequence). V lost 0 bases and J 0 bases, leaving 9 bases between the germline ends. The CDR3 consists of 16 residues. The CDR3 bases are TGTGCCAGCAGCCAAGACTCGGGCAGCTCTGGAAACACCATATATTTT. Translation: CASSQDSGSSGNTIYF.